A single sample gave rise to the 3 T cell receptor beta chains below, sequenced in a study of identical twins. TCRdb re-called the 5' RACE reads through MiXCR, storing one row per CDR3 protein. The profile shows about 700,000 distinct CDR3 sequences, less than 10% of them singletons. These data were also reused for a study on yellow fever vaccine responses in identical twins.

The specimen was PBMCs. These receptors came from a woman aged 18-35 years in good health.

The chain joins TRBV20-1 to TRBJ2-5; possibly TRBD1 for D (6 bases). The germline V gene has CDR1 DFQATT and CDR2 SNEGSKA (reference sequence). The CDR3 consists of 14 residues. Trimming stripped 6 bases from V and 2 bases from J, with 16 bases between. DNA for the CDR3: TGCAGTGCACTGACCTGGACAGAACAAGAGACCCAGTACTTC. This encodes CSALTWTEQETQYF.

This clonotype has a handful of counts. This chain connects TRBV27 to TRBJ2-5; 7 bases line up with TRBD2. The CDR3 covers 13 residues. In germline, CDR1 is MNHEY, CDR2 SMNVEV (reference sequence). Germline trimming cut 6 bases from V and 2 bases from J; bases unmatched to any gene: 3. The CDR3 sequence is CASRLSGQETQYF. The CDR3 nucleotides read TGTGCCAGCAGGCTTAGCGGGCAAGAGACCCAGTACTTC.

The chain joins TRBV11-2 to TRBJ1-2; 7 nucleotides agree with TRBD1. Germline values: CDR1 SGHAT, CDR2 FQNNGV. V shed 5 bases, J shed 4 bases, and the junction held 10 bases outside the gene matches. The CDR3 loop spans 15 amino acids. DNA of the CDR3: TGTGCCAGCAGCACTCAGTCAGGGGGAAGCTATGGCTACACCTTC. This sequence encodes CASSTQSGGSYGYTF.